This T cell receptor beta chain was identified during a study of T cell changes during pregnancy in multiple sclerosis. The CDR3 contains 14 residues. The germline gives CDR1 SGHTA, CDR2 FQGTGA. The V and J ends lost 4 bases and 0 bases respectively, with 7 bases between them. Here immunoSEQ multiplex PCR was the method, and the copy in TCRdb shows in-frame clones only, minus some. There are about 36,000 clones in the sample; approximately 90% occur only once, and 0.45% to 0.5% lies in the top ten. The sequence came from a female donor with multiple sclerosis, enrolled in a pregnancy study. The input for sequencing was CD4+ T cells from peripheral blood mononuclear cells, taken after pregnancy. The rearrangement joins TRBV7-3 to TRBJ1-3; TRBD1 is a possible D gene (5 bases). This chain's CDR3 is CASSSQGSGNTIYF. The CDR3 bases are TGTGCCAGCAGCTCCCAGGGCTCTGGAAACACCATATATTTT.